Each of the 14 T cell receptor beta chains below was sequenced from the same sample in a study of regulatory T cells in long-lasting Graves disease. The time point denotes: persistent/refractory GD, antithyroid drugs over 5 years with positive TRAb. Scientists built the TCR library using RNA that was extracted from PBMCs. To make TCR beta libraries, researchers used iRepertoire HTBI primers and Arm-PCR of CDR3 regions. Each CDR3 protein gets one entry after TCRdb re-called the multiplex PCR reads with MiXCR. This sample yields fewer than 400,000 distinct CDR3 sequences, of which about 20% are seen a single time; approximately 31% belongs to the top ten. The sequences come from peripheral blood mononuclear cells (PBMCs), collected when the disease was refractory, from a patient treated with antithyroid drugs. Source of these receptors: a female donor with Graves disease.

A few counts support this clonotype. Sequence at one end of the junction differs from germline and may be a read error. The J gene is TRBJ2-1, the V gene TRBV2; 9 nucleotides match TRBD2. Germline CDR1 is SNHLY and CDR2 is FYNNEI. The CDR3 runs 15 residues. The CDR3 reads CARGLALSSYNERFF. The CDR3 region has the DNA TGTGCCAGAGGACTAGCGCTGAGCTCCTACAATGAGCGGTTCTTC.

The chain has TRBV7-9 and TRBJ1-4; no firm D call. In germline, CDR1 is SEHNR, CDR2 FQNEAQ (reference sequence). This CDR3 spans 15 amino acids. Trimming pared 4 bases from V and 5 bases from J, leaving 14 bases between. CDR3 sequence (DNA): TGTGCCAGCAGCTCTATGGCGGGGTCCAATGAAAAACTGTTTTTT. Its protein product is CASSSMAGSNEKLFF.

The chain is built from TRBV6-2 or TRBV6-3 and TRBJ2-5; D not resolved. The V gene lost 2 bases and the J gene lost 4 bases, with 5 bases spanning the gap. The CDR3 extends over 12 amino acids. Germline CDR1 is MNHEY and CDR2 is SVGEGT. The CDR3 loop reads CASSYARETQYF. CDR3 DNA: TGTGCCAGCAGTTACGCCCGAGAGACCCAGTACTTC.

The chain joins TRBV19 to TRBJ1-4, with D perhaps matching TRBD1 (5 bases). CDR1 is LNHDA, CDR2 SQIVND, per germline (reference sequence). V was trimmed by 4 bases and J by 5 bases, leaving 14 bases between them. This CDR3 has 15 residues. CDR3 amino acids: CASSTFAGTNEKLFF. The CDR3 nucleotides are TGTGCCAGTAGTACTTTCGCAGGGACGAATGAAAAACTGTTTTTT. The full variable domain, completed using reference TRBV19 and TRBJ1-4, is DGGITQSPKYLFRKEGQNVTLSCEQNLNHDAMYWYRQDPGQGLRLIYYSQIVNDFQKGDIAEGYSVSREKKESFPLTVTSAQKNPTAFYLCASSTFAGTNEKLFFGSGTQLSVL.

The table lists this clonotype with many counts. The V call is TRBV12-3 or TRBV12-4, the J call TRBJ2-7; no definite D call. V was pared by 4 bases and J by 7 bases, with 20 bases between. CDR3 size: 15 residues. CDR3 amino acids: CASSSQPPSVGEQYF. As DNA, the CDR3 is TGTGCCAGCAGTTCGCAACCCCCGTCCGTTGGAGAGCAGTACTTC.

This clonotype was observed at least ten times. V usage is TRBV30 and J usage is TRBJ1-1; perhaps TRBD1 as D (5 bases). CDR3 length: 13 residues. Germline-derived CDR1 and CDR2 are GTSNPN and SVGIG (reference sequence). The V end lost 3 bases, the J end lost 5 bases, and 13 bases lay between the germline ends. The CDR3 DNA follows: TGTGCCTGGAGCGCAATCGGGGGGACTGAAGCTTTCTTT. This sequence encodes CAWSAIGGTEAFF. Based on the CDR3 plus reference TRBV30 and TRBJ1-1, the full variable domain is SQTIHQWPATLVQPVGSPLSLECTVEGTSNPNLYWYRQAAGRGLQLLFYSVGIGQISSEVPQNLSASRPQDRQFILSSKKLLLSDSGFYLCAWSAIGGTEAFFGQGTRLTVV.

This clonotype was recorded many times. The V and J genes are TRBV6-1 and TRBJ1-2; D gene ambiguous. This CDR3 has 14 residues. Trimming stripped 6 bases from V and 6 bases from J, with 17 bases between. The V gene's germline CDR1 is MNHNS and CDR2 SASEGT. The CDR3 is CASSFRTAFNGYTF. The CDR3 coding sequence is TGTGCCAGCAGCTTCCGGACCGCCTTCAATGGCTACACCTTC.

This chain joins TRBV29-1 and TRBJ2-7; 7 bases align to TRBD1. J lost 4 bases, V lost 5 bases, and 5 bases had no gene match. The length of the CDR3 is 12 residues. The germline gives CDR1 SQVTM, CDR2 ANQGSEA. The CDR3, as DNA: TGCAGCGTTCGCAGGGGGTTATACGAGCAGTACTTC. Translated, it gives CSVRRGLYEQYF.

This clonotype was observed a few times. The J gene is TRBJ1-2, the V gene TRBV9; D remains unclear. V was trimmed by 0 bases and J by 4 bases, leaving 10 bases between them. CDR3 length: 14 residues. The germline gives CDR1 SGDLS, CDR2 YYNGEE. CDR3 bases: TGTGCCAGCAGCGTAGACAGATGGGGCTATGGCTACACCTTC. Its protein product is CASSVDRWGYGYTF. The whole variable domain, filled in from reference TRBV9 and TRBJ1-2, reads DSGVTQTPKHLITATGQRVTLRCSPRSGDLSVYWYQQSLDQGLQFLIQYYNGEERAKGNILERFSAQQFPDLHSELNLSSLELGDSALYFCASSVDRWGYGYTFGSGTRLTVV.

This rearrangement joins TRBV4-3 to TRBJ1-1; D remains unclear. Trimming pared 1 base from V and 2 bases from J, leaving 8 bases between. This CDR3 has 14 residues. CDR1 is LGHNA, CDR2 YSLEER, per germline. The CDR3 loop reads CASSQGTFNTEAFF. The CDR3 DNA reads TGCGCCAGCAGCCAAGGGACTTTTAACACTGAAGCTTTCTTT.

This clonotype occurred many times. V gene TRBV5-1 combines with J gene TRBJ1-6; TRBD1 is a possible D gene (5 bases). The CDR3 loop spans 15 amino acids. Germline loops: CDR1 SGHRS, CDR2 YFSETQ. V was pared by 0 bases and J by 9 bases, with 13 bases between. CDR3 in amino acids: CASSLDPGRGSPLHF. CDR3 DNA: TGCGCCAGCAGCTTGGATCCGGGGAGGGGTTCACCCCTCCACTTT.

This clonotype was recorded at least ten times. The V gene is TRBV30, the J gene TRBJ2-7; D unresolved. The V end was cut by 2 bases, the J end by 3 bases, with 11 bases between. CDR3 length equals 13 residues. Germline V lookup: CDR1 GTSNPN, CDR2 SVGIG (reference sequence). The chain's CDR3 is CAWSRVAVYEQYF. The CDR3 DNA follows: TGTGCCTGGAGTCGAGTGGCGGTCTACGAGCAGTACTTC.

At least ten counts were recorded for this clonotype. The CDR3 nucleotides read TGTGCCAGCAGTAAGCCGGGGGGGGTTGAAGCTTTCTTT. Translating it yields CASSKPGGVEAFF. The chain recombines TRBV12-3 or TRBV12-4 with TRBJ1-1, with a tentative D call TRBD1 (5 bases). The V and J ends lost 5 bases and 7 bases respectively, with 14 bases between them. This CDR3 spans 13 amino acids.

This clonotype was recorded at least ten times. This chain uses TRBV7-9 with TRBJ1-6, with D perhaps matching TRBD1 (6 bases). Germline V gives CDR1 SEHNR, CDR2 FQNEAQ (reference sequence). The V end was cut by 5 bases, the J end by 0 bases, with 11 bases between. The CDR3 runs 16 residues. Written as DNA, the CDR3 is TGTGCCAGCAGCCCAGGGGTTAGCTCCTATAATTCACCCCTCCACTTT. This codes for CASSPGVSSYNSPLHF.